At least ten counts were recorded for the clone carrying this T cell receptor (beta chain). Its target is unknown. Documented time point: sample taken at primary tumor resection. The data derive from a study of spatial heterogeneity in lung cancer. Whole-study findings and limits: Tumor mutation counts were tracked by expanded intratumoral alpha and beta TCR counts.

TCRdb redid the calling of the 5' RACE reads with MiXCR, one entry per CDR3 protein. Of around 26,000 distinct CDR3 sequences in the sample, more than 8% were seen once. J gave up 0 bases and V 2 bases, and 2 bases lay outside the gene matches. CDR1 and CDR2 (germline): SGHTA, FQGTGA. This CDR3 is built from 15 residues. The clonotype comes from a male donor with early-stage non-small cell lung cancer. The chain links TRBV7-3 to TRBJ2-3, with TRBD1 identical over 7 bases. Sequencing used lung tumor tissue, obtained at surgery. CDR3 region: CASSLQGVSTDTQYF. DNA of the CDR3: TGTGCCAGCAGCTTACAGGGGGTGAGCACAGATACGCAGTATTTT.